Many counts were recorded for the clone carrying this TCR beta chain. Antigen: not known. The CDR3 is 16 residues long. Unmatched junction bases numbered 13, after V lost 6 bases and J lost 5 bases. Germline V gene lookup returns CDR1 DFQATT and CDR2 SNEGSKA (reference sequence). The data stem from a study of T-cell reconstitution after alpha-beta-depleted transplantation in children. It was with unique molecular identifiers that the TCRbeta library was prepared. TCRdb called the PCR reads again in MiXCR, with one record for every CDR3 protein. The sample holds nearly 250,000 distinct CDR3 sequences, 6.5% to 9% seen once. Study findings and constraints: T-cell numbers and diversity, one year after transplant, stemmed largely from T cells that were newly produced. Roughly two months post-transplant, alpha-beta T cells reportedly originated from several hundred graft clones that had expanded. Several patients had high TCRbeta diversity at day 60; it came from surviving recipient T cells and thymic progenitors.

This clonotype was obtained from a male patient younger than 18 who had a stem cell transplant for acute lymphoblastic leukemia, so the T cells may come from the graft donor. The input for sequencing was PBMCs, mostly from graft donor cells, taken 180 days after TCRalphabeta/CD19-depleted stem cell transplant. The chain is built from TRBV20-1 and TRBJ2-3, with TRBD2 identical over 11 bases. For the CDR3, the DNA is TGCAGTGCCCGGGCCCTACTAGCGGGGGTTCTAGATACGCAGTATTTT. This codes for CSARALLAGVLDTQYF.